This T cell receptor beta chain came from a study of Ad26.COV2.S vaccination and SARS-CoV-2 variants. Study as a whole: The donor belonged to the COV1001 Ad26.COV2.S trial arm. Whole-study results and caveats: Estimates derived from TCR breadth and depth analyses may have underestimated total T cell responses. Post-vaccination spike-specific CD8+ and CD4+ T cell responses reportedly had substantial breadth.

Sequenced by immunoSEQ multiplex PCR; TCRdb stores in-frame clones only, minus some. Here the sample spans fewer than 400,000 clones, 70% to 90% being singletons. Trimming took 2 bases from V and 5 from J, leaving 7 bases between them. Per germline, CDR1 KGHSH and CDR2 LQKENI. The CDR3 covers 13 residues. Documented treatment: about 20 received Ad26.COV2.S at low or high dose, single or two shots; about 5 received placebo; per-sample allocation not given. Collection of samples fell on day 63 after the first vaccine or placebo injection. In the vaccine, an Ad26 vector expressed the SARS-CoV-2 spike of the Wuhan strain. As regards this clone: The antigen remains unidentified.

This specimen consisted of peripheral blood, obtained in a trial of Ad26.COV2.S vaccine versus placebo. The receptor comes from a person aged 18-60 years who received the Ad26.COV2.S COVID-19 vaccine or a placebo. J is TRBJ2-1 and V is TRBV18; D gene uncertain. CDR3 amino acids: CASSPSLDNEQFF. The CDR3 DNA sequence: TGTGCCAGCTCACCATCACTTGACAATGAGCAGTTCTTC.